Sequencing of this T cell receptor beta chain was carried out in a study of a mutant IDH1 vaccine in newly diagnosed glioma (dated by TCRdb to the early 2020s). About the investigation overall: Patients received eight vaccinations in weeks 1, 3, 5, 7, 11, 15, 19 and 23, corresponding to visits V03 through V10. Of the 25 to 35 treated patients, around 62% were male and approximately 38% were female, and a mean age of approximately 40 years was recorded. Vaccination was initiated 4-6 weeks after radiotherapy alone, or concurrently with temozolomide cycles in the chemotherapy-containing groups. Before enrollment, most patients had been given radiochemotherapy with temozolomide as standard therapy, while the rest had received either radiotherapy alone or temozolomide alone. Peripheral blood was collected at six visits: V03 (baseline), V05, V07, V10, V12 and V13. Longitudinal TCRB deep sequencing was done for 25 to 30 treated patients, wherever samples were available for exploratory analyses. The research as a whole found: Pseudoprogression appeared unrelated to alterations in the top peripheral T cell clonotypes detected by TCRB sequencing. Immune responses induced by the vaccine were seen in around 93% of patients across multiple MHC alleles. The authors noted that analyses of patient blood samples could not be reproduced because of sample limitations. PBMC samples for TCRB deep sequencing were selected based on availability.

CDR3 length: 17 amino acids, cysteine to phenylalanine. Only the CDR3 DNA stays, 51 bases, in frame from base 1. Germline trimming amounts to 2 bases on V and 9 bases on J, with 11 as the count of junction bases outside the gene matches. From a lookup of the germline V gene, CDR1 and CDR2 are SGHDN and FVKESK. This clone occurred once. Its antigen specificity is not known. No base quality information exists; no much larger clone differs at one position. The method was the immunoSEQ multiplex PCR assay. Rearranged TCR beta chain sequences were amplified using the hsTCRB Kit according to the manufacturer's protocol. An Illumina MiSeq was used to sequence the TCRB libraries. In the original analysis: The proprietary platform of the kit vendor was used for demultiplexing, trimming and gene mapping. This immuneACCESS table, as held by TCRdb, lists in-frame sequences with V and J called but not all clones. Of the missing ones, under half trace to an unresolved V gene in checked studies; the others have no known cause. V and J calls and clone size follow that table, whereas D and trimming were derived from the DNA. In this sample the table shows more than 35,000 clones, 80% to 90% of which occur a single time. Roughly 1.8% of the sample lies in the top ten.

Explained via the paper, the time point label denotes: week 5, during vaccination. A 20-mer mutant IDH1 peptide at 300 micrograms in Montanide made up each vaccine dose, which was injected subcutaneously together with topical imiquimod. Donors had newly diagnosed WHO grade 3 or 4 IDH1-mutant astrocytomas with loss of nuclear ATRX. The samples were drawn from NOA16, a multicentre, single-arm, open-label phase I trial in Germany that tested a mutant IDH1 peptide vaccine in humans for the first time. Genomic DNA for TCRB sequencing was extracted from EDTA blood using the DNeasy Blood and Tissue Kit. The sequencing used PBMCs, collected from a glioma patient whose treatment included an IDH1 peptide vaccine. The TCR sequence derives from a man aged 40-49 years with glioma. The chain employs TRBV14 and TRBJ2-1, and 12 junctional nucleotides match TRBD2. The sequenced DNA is TGTGCCAGCAGCCAACTGACTAGCGGGAGAGGGTTGGGTGAGCAGTTCTTC. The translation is CASSQLTSGRGLGEQFF.